A single sample gave rise to the 5 T cell receptor beta chains below, sequenced in a study of shared clonotypes between healthy human individuals. The table came from immunoSEQ multiplex PCR; TCRdb's copy has only in-frame clones and leaves some out. The data hold 2,500,000 or so clones, with around 92% observed a single time. The sample consisted of naive CD4+ T cells from PBMCs. Described subset: CD45RA+ positively selected. The receptors were sampled from a man aged 18 to 29 in good health. Some clones in this sample may be carry-over from other donors' samples.

This sequence joins TRBV7-6 and TRBJ1-1, with a weak D call TRBD1 (5 bases). Germline lookup yields CDR1 SGHVS and CDR2 FNYEAQ. There are 14 residues in the CDR3. Trimming left V 1 base short and J 6 bases short, with 12 bases between. The CDR3 DNA follows: TGTGCCAGCAGCTTAGGATACCAGGGCGCTGAAGCTTTCTTT. This translates into CASSLGYQGAEAFF.

The J gene is TRBJ2-1, the V gene TRBV2; 11 bases are shared with TRBD2. CDR1 is SNHLY, CDR2 FYNNEI, per germline. The CDR3 has 15 amino acids. V lost 2 bases to trimming and J lost 7 bases; unmatched junction nucleotides: 4. The CDR3 nucleotides are TGTGCCAGCAGTGAATCCGGACTAGCGGGTAATGAGCAGTTCTTC. It is translated as CASSESGLAGNEQFF. Variable domain in full (rest from reference TRBV2 and TRBJ2-1): EPEVTQTPSHQVTQMGQEVILRCVPISNHLYFYWYRQILGQKVEFLVSFYNNEISEKSEIFDDQFSVERPDGSNFTLKIRSTKLEDSAMYFCASSESGLAGNEQFFGPGTRLTVL.

This chain connects TRBV27 to TRBJ2-7, with 12 bases fitting TRBD2. Germline V gene data show CDR1 as MNHEY and CDR2 as SMNVEV (reference sequence). Germline trimming cut 8 bases from V and 4 bases from J; bases unmatched to any gene: 9. The CDR3 totals 15 residues. CDR3: CASGLAGGSHYEQYF. The CDR3 DNA reads TGTGCCAGCGGTCTAGCGGGAGGGTCACATTACGAGCAGTACTTC.

V gene TRBV5-6 combines with J gene TRBJ2-5; 7 positions match TRBD1. CDR3 length: 13 amino acids. Germline V gives CDR1 SGHDT, CDR2 YYEEEE. The junction had 3 bases not matched to a gene; V was cut back by 4 bases and J by 3 bases. CDR3 DNA sequence: TGTGCCAGCAGCCTGGGACAGAAAGAGACCCAGTACTTC. The encoded protein is CASSLGQKETQYF.

This clone was counted only a few times. V is TRBV30 and J is TRBJ1-4, with D unclear. Germline CDR1 and CDR2: GTSNPN and SVGIG (reference sequence). Trimming took off 4 bases at V and 2 bases at J, with 8 bases between the two ends. The CDR3 runs 13 residues. The CDR3 nucleotides read TGTGCCTGGACTCCTTCCACTAATGAAAAACTGTTTTTT. Its translation is CAWTPSTNEKLFF.